A selection of T cell receptor beta chains follows, all from one sample in a study of blood T cells in healthy people across ages. TCRdb independently ran MiXCR on the 5' RACE reads; one entry per CDR3 protein. This table holds 600,000 to 800,000 distinct CDR3 sequences, roughly half found once. The specimen was blood. The receptors derive from an elderly woman in good health. Both conserved end residues are part of each CDR3. A D gene is named only where the DNA matches it firmly. Clone size is not always given. Where it is, it says once, few, many or a class for expanded clones.

TRBV12-3/TRBV12-4	TRBJ2-5	14	many	TRBD2	TGTGCCAGCAGTTTAGGACGCGGGAGCGAGACCCAGTACTTC	CASSLGRGSETQYF
TRBV25-1	TRBJ1-1	13	.	TRBD1	TGTGCCAGCAGTGTGACAGGGCTGGCTGAAGCTTTCTTT	CASSVTGLAEAFF
TRBV20-1	TRBJ1-1	13	few	TRBD1	TGCAGTGCCGTTATAACAGGGGGGGGTGAAGCTTTCTTT	CSAVITGGGEAFF
TRBV20-1	TRBJ2-1	18	.	TRBD2	TGCAGTGCTAGAGACCCTTCTCAAGCTAGCGGGAGGTACAATGAGCAGTTCTTC	CSARDPSQASGRYNEQFF
TRBV29-1	TRBJ2-3	15	.	TRBD2	TGCAGCTCCTGCCCCAGGGAGGGAAGCATAGATACGCAGTATTTT	CSSCPREGSIDTQYF
TRBV29-1	TRBJ1-4	12	.	.	TGCAGCGTTCAGGGTGGAACAGAAAAACTGTTTTTT	CSVQGGTEKLFF
TRBV7-2	TRBJ2-1	15	.	.	TGTGCCAGCAGCCTAGGACAGCCTAAGGGTTATGAGCAGTTCTTC	CASSLGQPKGYEQFF
TRBV28	TRBJ2-3	15	.	TRBD2	TGTGCCAGCAGCAGACTAGCGGGGGGAGCAGGTACGCAGTATTTT	CASSRLAGGAGTQYF
TRBV7-3	TRBJ2-3	14	many	.	TGTGCCAGCAGCTTGGGGGTCTCCCCAGATACGCAGTATTTT	CASSLGVSPDTQYF
TRBV27	TRBJ2-7	14	many	TRBD1	TGTGCCAGCAGTCCCCGGGCAGGGGGTTACGAGCAGTACTTC	CASSPRAGGYEQYF
TRBV5-5	TRBJ2-3	16	many	TRBD2	TGTGCCAGCAGCTTGAGACATAGCGGGAGTACAGATACGCAGTATTTT	CASSLRHSGSTDTQYF
TRBV20-1	TRBJ2-3	14	many	.	TGCAGTGCTAGGGCTGCGGGTACCGGCGATACGCAGTATTTT	CSARAAGTGDTQYF
TRBV18	TRBJ2-1	14	.	TRBD1	TGTGCCAGCTCAGGGGACAGAATTTACAATGAGCAGTTCTTC	CASSGDRIYNEQFF
TRBV7-6	TRBJ2-7	17	.	TRBD2	TGTGCCAGCAGCTTAGGCACTAGCGGGACGAGCTCCTACGAGCAGTACTTC	CASSLGTSGTSSYEQYF
TRBV7-9	TRBJ2-5	15	few	.	TGTGCCAGCAGCTTACGTGTGCCCCTACAAGAGACCCAGTACTTC	CASSLRVPLQETQYF
TRBV24-1	TRBJ2-2	13	.	.	TGTGCCACCGCGGAGACGAACACCGGGGAGCTGTTTTTT	CATAETNTGELFF
TRBV20-1	TRBJ2-7	12	.	.	TGCAGTGCTAGATTTACGGGATACGAGCAGTACTTC	CSARFTGYEQYF
TRBV5-6	TRBJ2-2	15	.	.	TGTGCCAGCAGCCCATGGGACCGTGACACCGGGGAGCTGTTTTTT	CASSPWDRDTGELFF
TRBV7-9	TRBJ1-5	16	.	.	TGTGCCAGCAGCTTAGACGGACAGAGAGGCAATCAGCCCCAGCATTTT	CASSLDGQRGNQPQHF
TRBV9	TRBJ1-1	15	.	.	TGTGCCAGCAGCGAACAGGGAGTCTTTAACACTGAAGCTTTCTTT	CASSEQGVFNTEAFF
TRBV30	TRBJ2-1	10	.	.	TGTGCCTGGAGCAAGAATGAGCAGTTCTTC	CAWSKNEQFF
TRBV27	TRBJ2-2	15	.	TRBD2	TGTGCCAGCACCTGGGGGGGACCCAACACCGGGGAGCTGTTTTTT	CASTWGGPNTGELFF
TRBV12-3/TRBV12-4	TRBJ2-1	16	many	TRBD2	TGTGCCAGCACCGTTAGCGGGGAGAGCTCCTACAATGAGCAGTTCTTC	CASTVSGESSYNEQFF
TRBV5-1	TRBJ2-1	12	many	.	TGCGCCAGCAGCTTTGGGGATTTGGCGCAGTTCTTC	CASSFGDLAQFF
TRBV20-1	TRBJ1-1	12	few	.	TGCAGTGCCCCCGGGGGGAGCACTGAAGCTTTCTTT	CSAPGGSTEAFF
TRBV4-3	TRBJ2-3	17	.	TRBD2	TGCGCCAGCAGCCAAGCCCCGACTAGCTCCGGCACAGATACGCAGTATTTT	CASSQAPTSSGTDTQYF
TRBV6-6	TRBJ2-7	13	.	TRBD2	TGTGCCAGTGCACTAGCGACTTCCTACGAGCAGTACTTC	CASALATSYEQYF
TRBV7-9	TRBJ2-7	16	many	TRBD2	TGTGCCAGCAGCGAGACTAGCGGGAGGCTCTCCTACGAGCAGTACTTC	CASSETSGRLSYEQYF
TRBV30	TRBJ2-3	15	once	TRBD2	TGTGCCTGGAGTTTGGGACTAGCCCCTGCAGATACGCAGTATTTT	CAWSLGLAPADTQYF
TRBV6-1	TRBJ1-2	12	many	.	TGTGCCAGCAGTGATTCGAACTATGGCTACACCTTC	CASSDSNYGYTF
TRBV20-1	TRBJ1-1	13	.	.	TGCAGTGCTCCGGACAGCCGGGGCACTGAAGCTTTCTTT	CSAPDSRGTEAFF
TRBV6-1	TRBJ1-2	13	many	TRBD1	TGTGCCAGCAGTGTCAGACAGGGCTATGGCTACACCTTC	CASSVRQGYGYTF
TRBV10-2	TRBJ2-5	14	.	.	TGCGCCAGCAGTGAGTCCCCGTACCTGGAGACCCAGTACTTC	CASSESPYLETQYF
TRBV29-1	TRBJ2-5	16	.	TRBD2	TGCAGCGTATCGCTGGGGACTAGCGGCCCATACAATGAGCAGTACTTC	CSVSLGTSGPYNEQYF
TRBV7-9	TRBJ2-2	16	few	TRBD2	TGTGCCAGCAACCTCCTAGCGGGACGGAACACCGGGGAGCTGTTTTTT	CASNLLAGRNTGELFF
TRBV12-3/TRBV12-4	TRBJ2-1	16	many	.	TGTGCCAGCAGCCAAGTCCGGGGGGCTTGGAGAAATGAGCAGTTCTTC	CASSQVRGAWRNEQFF
TRBV2	TRBJ1-1	14	.	.	TGTGCCAGCAGTGAAGCGGGGCCGAACACTGAAGCTTTCTTT	CASSEAGPNTEAFF
TRBV20-1	TRBJ2-5	15	.	TRBD2	TGCAGTGCTAGCGGGACTAGCGGATGGCAAGAGACCCAGTACTTC	CSASGTSGWQETQYF
TRBV5-1	TRBJ2-3	14	.	.	TGCGCCAGCATCCTTGGGAGCGTCACAGATGCGCAGTATTTT	CASILGSVTDAQYF
TRBV27	TRBJ2-3	15	.	.	TGTGCCAGCAGGCTTGGATACTCTAGCACAGATACGCAGTATTTT	CASRLGYSSTDTQYF
TRBV5-1	TRBJ1-6	15	few	TRBD1	TGCGCCAGCAGTCTCGACAGGGGGTTCCCCTTGGCCCTCCACTTT	CASSLDRGFPLALHF
TRBV28	TRBJ1-5	18	once	.	TGTGCCAGCAGTTCCAATAGGGCTGGGGGGGACGTTATTGGGCCCCAGCATTTT	CASSSNRAGGDVIGPQHF
TRBV20-1	TRBJ2-7	14	.	.	TGCAGTGCCTACAGGGACCCACAACTCCACGAGCAGTACTTC	CSAYRDPQLHEQYF
TRBV2	TRBJ2-7	14	.	.	TGTGCCAGCAGCGGAGCAGACCTAAAGGACGAGCAGTACTTC	CASSGADLKDEQYF
TRBV18	TRBJ2-3	16	once	.	TGTGCCAGCTCAATCACCTTTAGCGTTGGCACAGATACGCAGTATTTT	CASSITFSVGTDTQYF
TRBV9	TRBJ2-1	16	many	TRBD2	TGTGCCAGCACGCAGGGAGGACTAGCGGGTAACAATGAGCAGTTCTTC	CASTQGGLAGNNEQFF
TRBV24-1	TRBJ2-1	17	.	TRBD1	TGTGCCACCAGTGATTTCTCAGTAGCAGGGGGCCCCAATGAGCAGTTCTTC	CATSDFSVAGGPNEQFF
TRBV6-2/TRBV6-3	TRBJ2-5	14	.	.	TGTGCCAGCAGTGTGCCCCCCCTTTACAATGAGCAGTACTTC	CASSVPPLYNEQYF
TRBV4-3	TRBJ1-2	14	.	.	TGCGCCAGCAGCCAAGCAAGGGGAGAGGAAGGCTACACCTTC	CASSQARGEEGYTF
TRBV2	TRBJ1-5	14	.	TRBD1	TGTGCCAGCAGTTCACAGGGGGCGGATCAGCCCCAGCATTTT	CASSSQGADQPQHF
TRBV7-2	TRBJ1-1	15	once	TRBD1	TGTGCCAGCAGCGCCGCGGGACAGGGGAGGACTGAAGCTTTCTTT	CASSAAGQGRTEAFF